These T cell receptor beta chains were read from a single sample in a study of cytomegalovirus exposure and HLA in healthy donors. Sequencing was performed with immunoSEQ multiplex PCR; in TCRdb, only in-frame clones are kept and a portion is missing. The table includes 200,000 or so clones, 87% detected once. Sequencing used PBMCs. The receptors come from a man aged 25 to 40 in good health and CMV-seronegative. Each CDR3 is given with its conserved first and last residue. D genes are given only for firm matches. The size field is filled for only some rows; it gives once, few, many or a size class.

length	J	D	size	V	DNA	CDR3
14	TRBJ2-5	.	.	TRBV14	TGTGCCAGCAGCCGGAAACAGGGCCAAGAGACCCAGTACTTC	CASSRKQGQETQYF
17	TRBJ1-1	TRBD1	.	TRBV7-6	TGTGCCAGCAGCTTCCCCGGGACAGGAAAGCCAGTTCCTGAAGCTTTCTTT	CASSFPGTGKPVPEAFF
12	TRBJ2-1	.	few	TRBV28	TGTGCCAGCAGACCTACAGGGATGGGGCAGTTCTTC	CASRPTGMGQFF
14	TRBJ2-7	.	.	TRBV5-5	TGTGCCAGCACCCGGAGGCAGGGGCGGTACGAGCAGTACTTC	CASTRRQGRYEQYF
14	TRBJ2-2	TRBD1	.	TRBV5-1	TGCGCCAGCAGCTCGACAGGGGCCATCGGGGAGCTGTTTTTT	CASSSTGAIGELFF
12	TRBJ2-7	.	.	TRBV28	TGTGCCAGCAGTCCGACAGTCGACGAGCAGTACTTC	CASSPTVDEQYF
14	TRBJ2-2	.	.	TRBV30	TGTGCCTGGACGTTGGGACACAACACCGGGGAGCTGTTTTTT	CAWTLGHNTGELFF
13	TRBJ2-7	TRBD1	.	TRBV5-1	TGCGCCAGCTCGACAGGGCTGCACTACGAGCAGTACTTC	CASSTGLHYEQYF
15	TRBJ2-7	TRBD2	.	TRBV6-6	TGTGCCGTCACTAGCGGGGGGCCCTCTCACTACGAGCAGTACTTC	CAVTSGGPSHYEQYF
12	TRBJ1-1	.	.	TRBV19	TGTGCCAGTAGTACAGGGAACACTGAAGCTTTCTTT	CASSTGNTEAFF
16	TRBJ1-3	.	once	TRBV6-6	TGTGCCAGCAGTTCCCCGGGGGGCCCCGGCGGAAACACCATATATTTT	CASSSPGGPGGNTIYF
16	TRBJ2-5	TRBD2	.	TRBV7-9	TGTGCCAGCAGCTTACTAGGAGGGACTAGAGGGGAGACCCAGTACTTC	CASSLLGGTRGETQYF
11	TRBJ1-1	TRBD1	.	TRBV28	TGTGCCAGCAGTTACAGGGGAGAAGCTTTCTTT	CASSYRGEAFF
17	TRBJ2-1	.	.	TRBV9	TGTGCCAGCAGCCCCCGGGTAGCGGAGGTCTCCTACAATGAGCAGTTCTTC	CASSPRVAEVSYNEQFF
17	TRBJ1-1	TRBD1	.	TRBV19	TGTGCCAGTAGTATTCGGACAGGGAGGTCGGTGAACACTGAAGCTTTCTTT	CASSIRTGRSVNTEAFF
14	TRBJ2-3	.	.	TRBV7-2	TGTGCCAGCAGCTCCCAGGGTTCGGCGAATACGCAGTATTTT	CASSSQGSANTQYF
14	TRBJ1-1	.	.	TRBV28	TGTGCCAGCATGGGGCAGAGCATGAACACTGAAGCTTTCTTT	CASMGQSMNTEAFF
16	TRBJ2-3	.	.	TRBV5-4	TGTGCCAGCAGCTTGGTAGGCAGGGCCCTGACAGATACGCAGTATTTT	CASSLVGRALTDTQYF
15	TRBJ2-5	.	.	TRBV30	TGTGCCTGGAGCTCAAAGGCGTGGGAGCAAGAGACCCAGTACTTC	CAWSSKAWEQETQYF
14	TRBJ2-5	TRBD2	.	TRBV19	TGTGCCAGTAGTATGTGGGGGGGTCAAGAGACCCAGTACTTC	CASSMWGGQETQYF
15	TRBJ2-7	.	.	TRBV6-5	TGTGCCAGCAGACCCACCGGGGAGACGAGGGCCGAGCAGTACTTC	CASRPTGETRAEQYF
13	TRBJ2-1	.	.	TRBV23-1	TGCGCCAGCGTAGTCTCCCAGCGGAGTGAGCAGTTCTTC	CASVVSQRSEQFF
15	TRBJ2-7	TRBD1	.	TRBV18	TGTGCCAGCTCACCATCGGGACAGTACTTGTCCGAGCAGTACTTC	CASSPSGQYLSEQYF
14	TRBJ2-7	TRBD2	.	TRBV11-3	TGTGCCAGCAGCCGGGGGGAGAGGTACTACGAGCAGTACTTC	CASSRGERYYEQYF
18	TRBJ1-1	TRBD1	.	TRBV25-1	TGTGCCAGCAGTGGGAGAAACAGGGGGCGTGATTTTAAGACTGAAGCTTTCTTT	CASSGRNRGRDFKTEAFF
16	TRBJ2-1	.	.	TRBV9	TGTGCCAGCAGCCCTTACCGGGGGTTCTCCTACAATGAGCAGTTCTTC	CASSPYRGFSYNEQFF
16	TRBJ2-3	TRBD2	.	TRBV13	TGTGCCAGCAGCCAGACCAGCGGGGAAAGCACAGATACGCAGTATTTT	CASSQTSGESTDTQYF
15	TRBJ1-4	.	.	TRBV7-8	TGTGCCAGCAGCTTAGCGATAGGCGGCAGAGAAAAACTGTTTTTT	CASSLAIGGREKLFF
13	TRBJ1-1	.	.	TRBV5-1	TGCGCCAGCAGCTTCCCAGGGAACACTGAAGCTTTCTTT	CASSFPGNTEAFF
15	TRBJ2-7	TRBD2	.	TRBV11-2	TGTGCCAGCAGCCAAGGGACTAGCGCTTACTACGAGCAGTACTTC	CASSQGTSAYYEQYF
13	TRBJ2-3	.	once	TRBV27	TGTGCCAGCAGCCCAGCAGGGTCAGATACGCAGTATTTT	CASSPAGSDTQYF
14	TRBJ1-1	.	.	TRBV4-1	TGCGCCAGCAGCCAAGACTTAGGAGATACTGAAGCTTTCTTT	CASSQDLGDTEAFF
15	TRBJ1-1	.	.	TRBV25-1	TGTGCCAGCAGTAAAGTGACAGAACCAGACACTGAAGCTTTCTTT	CASSKVTEPDTEAFF
15	TRBJ2-5	TRBD2	.	TRBV12-5	TGTGCTAGTGCCACATCAACTAGCGGACAAGAGACCCAGTACTTC	CASATSTSGQETQYF
13	TRBJ1-1	TRBD1	.	TRBV19	TGTGCCAGTAGTGCCCAGGGGGAAACTGAAGCTTTCTTT	CASSAQGETEAFF
15	TRBJ2-3	.	.	TRBV4-2	TGTGCCAGCAGCCAAGCGAAACAGGGCACAGATACGCAGTATTTT	CASSQAKQGTDTQYF
14	TRBJ1-1	TRBD1	few	TRBV18	TGTGCCAGCTCCGTAACAGGGGCGGACACTGAAGCTTTCTTT	CASSVTGADTEAFF
13	TRBJ1-1	.	.	TRBV19	TGTGCCAGTAGTAAGTCCAGGGGCACTGAAGCTTTCTTT	CASSKSRGTEAFF
14	TRBJ2-7	.	.	TRBV27	TGTGCCAGCAGTCCCGGGGACTTCTCCTACGAGCAGTACTTC	CASSPGDFSYEQYF
11	TRBJ2-7	.	.	TRBV2	TGTGCCAGCCAGGGCGGATACGAGCAGTACTTC	CASQGGYEQYF
16	TRBJ2-3	TRBD2	few	TRBV9	TGTGCCAGCAGCGTCGGGACTAGCGGGGACACAGATACGCAGTATTTT	CASSVGTSGDTDTQYF
15	TRBJ2-1	.	.	TRBV4-1	TGCGCCAGCAGCCAAGAAGAGGTGTCCTACAATGAGCAGTTCTTC	CASSQEEVSYNEQFF
14	TRBJ1-5	.	.	TRBV2	TGTGCCAGCAGTGATTTACTGCCACCGCAGCCCCAGCATTTT	CASSDLLPPQPQHF
15	TRBJ2-3	TRBD2	.	TRBV30	TGTGCCTGGAGTGGGACTAGCGGTCGCACAGATACGCAGTATTTT	CAWSGTSGRTDTQYF
11	TRBJ1-1	.	few	TRBV6-5	TGTGCCAGCAGTCGTCGAGGTGAAGCTTTCTTT	CASSRRGEAFF
12	TRBJ2-7	.	.	TRBV29-1	TGCAGCCACATATCAACCCCGGGCGAGCAGTACTTC	CSHISTPGEQYF
13	TRBJ2-3	.	.	TRBV7-6	TGTGCCAGCAGCTTTCAGGTTCGGGATACGCAGTATTTT	CASSFQVRDTQYF
15	TRBJ1-3	.	.	TRBV6-5	TGTGCCAGCAGCCTACAGAACCCCTCTGGAAACACCATATATTTT	CASSLQNPSGNTIYF
14	TRBJ2-7	TRBD1	.	TRBV7-9	TGTGCCAGCAGCGGGTCGACAGGGGGCAACGAGCAGTACTTC	CASSGSTGGNEQYF
15	TRBJ2-2	.	.	TRBV14	TGTGCCAGCAGCCGATTCGGACTAAACACCGGGGAGCTGTTTTTT	CASSRFGLNTGELFF
13	TRBJ2-7	TRBD1	.	TRBV27	TGTGCCAGCAGCCTTGCCGGACAGGGAAAACAGTACTTC	CASSLAGQGKQYF
15	TRBJ2-1	TRBD2	.	TRBV19	TGTGCCAGTATGGGTAGCGGGTACAAGCACTCGGAGCAGTTCTTC	CASMGSGYKHSEQFF
15	TRBJ2-1	.	few	TRBV19	TGTGCCAGTAGTGCTAGACAGGATCCCTACAATGAGCAGTTCTTC	CASSARQDPYNEQFF